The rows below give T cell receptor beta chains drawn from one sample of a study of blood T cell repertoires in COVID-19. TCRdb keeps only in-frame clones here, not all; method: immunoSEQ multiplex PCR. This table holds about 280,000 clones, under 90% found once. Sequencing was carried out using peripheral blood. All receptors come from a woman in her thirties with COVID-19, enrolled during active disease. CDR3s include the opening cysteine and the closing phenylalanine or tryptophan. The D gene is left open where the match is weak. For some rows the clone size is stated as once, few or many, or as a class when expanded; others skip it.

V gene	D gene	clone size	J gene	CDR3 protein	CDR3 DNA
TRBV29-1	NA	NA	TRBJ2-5	CSVTRDQETQYF	TGCAGCGTCACCAGGGACCAAGAGACCCAGTACTTC
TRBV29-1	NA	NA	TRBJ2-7	CSVEGSGDLYEQYF	TGCAGCGTTGAGGGATCGGGGGACCTCTACGAGCAGTACTTC
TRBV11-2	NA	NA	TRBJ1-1	CASSLSFGEATEAFF	TGTGCCAGCAGCTTAAGCTTTGGGGAGGCCACTGAAGCTTTCTTT
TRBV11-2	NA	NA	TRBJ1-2	CASSLASGGYTF	TGTGCCAGCAGCTTAGCCAGTGGCGGCTACACCTTC
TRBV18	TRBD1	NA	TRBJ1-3	CASFSGTGVDTIYF	TGTGCCAGCTTCTCCGGGACAGGGGTGGACACCATATATTTT
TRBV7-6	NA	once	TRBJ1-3	CASSLGGYGNTIYF	TGTGCCAGCAGTCTCGGAGGTTATGGAAACACCATATATTTT
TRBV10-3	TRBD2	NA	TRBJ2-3	CATSGTRGGESTDTQYF	TGTGCCACGTCCGGGACTAGGGGGGGGGAAAGCACAGATACGCAGTATTTT
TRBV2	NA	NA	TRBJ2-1	CASSRPLAALYNEQFF	TGTGCCAGCAGTAGACCCCTAGCAGCTCTCTACAATGAGCAGTTCTTC
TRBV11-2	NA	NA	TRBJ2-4	CASSTIAKNIQYF	TGTGCCAGCAGCACTATAGCCAAAAACATTCAGTACTTC
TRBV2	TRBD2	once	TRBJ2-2	CASSGSSGGVYGELFF	TGTGCCAGCAGTGGATCTAGCGGGGGAGTGTACGGGGAGCTGTTTTTT
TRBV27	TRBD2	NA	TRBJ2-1	CASSLSAGGQGEQFF	TGTGCCAGCAGTTTATCCGCGGGGGGGCAGGGAGAGCAGTTCTTC
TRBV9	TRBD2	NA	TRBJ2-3	CASSEGLAGDTQYF	TGTGCCAGCAGCGAGGGACTAGCGGGGGATACGCAGTATTTT
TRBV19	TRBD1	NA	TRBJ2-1	CATRMGQGPYNEQFF	TGTGCCACACGCATGGGACAGGGTCCCTACAATGAGCAGTTCTTC
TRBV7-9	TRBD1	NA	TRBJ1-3	CASSFQGGARGNTIYF	TGTGCCAGCAGCTTCCAAGGGGGCGCGAGGGGAAACACCATATATTTT
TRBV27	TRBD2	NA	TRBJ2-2	CASSAPSGAGGLTGELFF	TGTGCCAGCAGTGCCCCCTCTGGAGCGGGGGGGCTCACCGGGGAGCTGTTTTTT
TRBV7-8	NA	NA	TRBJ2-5	CASSLGADETQYF	TGTGCCAGCAGCTTGGGGGCGGACGAGACCCAGTACTTC
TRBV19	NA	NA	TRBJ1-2	CASMRATGLNYGYTF	TGTGCCAGTATGCGGGCGACCGGATTAAACTATGGCTACACCTTC
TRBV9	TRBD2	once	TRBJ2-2	CASSVAGASSGGAPNTGELFF	TGTGCCAGCAGCGTAGCTGGGGCCTCTAGCGGGGGGGCCCCGAACACCGGGGAGCTGTTTTTT
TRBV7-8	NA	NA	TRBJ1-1	CASNLGRDTEAFF	TGTGCCAGCAACCTAGGTCGGGACACTGAAGCTTTCTTT
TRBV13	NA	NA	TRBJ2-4	CASSLAKNIQYF	TGTGCCAGCAGCCTTGCCAAAAACATTCAGTACTTC